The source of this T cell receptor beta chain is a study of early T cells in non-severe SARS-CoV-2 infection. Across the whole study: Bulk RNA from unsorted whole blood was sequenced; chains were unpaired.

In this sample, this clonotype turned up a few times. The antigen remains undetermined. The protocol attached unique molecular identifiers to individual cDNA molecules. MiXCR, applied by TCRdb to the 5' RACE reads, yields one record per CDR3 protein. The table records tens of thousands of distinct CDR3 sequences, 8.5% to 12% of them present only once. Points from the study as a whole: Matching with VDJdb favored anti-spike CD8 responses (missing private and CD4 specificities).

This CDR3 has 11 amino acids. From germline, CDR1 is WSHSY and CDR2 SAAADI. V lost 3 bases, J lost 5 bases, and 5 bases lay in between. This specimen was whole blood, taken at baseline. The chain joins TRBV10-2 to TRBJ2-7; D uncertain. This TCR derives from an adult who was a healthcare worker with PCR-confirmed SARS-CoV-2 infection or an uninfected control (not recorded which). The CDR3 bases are TGCGCCAGCAGTGAACTGGACGAGCAGTACTTC. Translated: CASSELDEQYF.